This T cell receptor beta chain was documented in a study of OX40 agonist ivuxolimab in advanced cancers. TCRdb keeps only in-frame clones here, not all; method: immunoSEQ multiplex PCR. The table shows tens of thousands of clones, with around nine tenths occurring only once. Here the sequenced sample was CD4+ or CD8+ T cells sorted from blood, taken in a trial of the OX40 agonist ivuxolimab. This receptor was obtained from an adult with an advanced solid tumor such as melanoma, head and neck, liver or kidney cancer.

The DNA of the CDR3 is TGCGCCAGCAGCAACGGACAGGGCGATCAGCCCCAGCATTTT. The encoded protein is CASSNGQGDQPQHF. V usage is TRBV5-1 and J usage is TRBJ1-5; 8 positions agree with TRBD1. Germline V gene data show CDR1 as SGHRS and CDR2 as YFSETQ. V lost 4 bases, J lost 5 bases, and 5 bases stayed unmatched. CDR3 length: 14 amino acids.